This entry lists 4 T cell receptor beta chains sequenced from one sample in a study of blood T cell repertoires in COVID-19. Profiling relied on immunoSEQ multiplex PCR, and the TCRdb table lists in-frame clones only, not all of them. The table lists some 300,000 clones, 88% of them singletons. Sequenced sample: PBMCs or T cells enriched from blood (not recorded which). All receptors come from a woman in her sixties or seventies in a cohort exposed to, infected with or recovered from COVID-19 (not recorded which).

With respect to this clone: No DNA is shown, since the ends of the CDR3 on it are uncertain; the CDR3 is the one TCRdb lists. This chain connects TRBV30 to TRBJ1-2. CDR1 GTSNPN and CDR2 SVGIG come from the germline V gene (reference sequence). The CDR3 is 15 amino acids long, termini counted. CDR3 loop: CAWSVGGGASRDDTF.

The chain couples TRBV24-1 to TRBJ2-7; 11 bases line up with TRBD1. CDR3 length: 15 residues. Germline V gene data show CDR1 as KGHDR and CDR2 as SFDVKD. Losses at the gene ends were 4 bases for V and 4 bases for J; bases not matched to a gene: 5. The chain's CDR3 is CATSESGTGGYEQYF. As DNA, the CDR3 is TGTGCCACCAGTGAATCCGGGACAGGGGGTTACGAGCAGTACTTC.

The chain is built from TRBV11-3 and TRBJ2-3; D possibly corresponds to TRBD1 (5 bases). Germline CDR1 is SGHNT and CDR2 is YENEEA. Trimming pared 4 bases from V and 3 bases from J, leaving 8 bases between. The CDR3 consists of 13 residues. CDR3 in DNA: TGTGCCAGCAGCTCTAGACAGACAGATACGCAGTATTTT. Translation gives CASSSRQTDTQYF.

This clone has just a few counts. The CDR3 DNA reads TGTGCCTGGAGTGGAGATTATAGCAATCAGCCCCAGCATTTT. As protein: CAWSGDYSNQPQHF. The chain has TRBV30 and TRBJ1-5; no clear D gene. Trimming stripped 1 base from V and 0 bases from J, with 7 bases between. The CDR3 length is 14 residues. The germline CDR1 and CDR2 sequences are GTSNPN and SVGIG (reference sequence). The full variable domain, with the rest looked up from reference TRBV30 and TRBJ1-5, is SQTIHQWPATLVQPVGSPLSLECTVEGTSNPNLYWYRQAAGRGLQLLFYSVGIGQISSEVPQNLSASRPQDRQFILSSKKLLLSDSGFYLCAWSGDYSNQPQHFGDGTRLSIL.